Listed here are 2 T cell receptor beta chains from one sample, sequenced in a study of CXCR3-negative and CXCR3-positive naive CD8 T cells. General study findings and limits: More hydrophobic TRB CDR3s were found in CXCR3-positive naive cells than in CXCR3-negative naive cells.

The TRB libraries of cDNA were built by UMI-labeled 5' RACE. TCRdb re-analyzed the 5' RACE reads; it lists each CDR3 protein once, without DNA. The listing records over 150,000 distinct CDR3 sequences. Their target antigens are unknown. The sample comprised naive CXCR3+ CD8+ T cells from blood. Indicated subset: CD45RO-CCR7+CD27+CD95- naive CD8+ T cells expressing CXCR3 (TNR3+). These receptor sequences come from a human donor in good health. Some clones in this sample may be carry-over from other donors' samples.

CDR3 loop: CSARGGAYEQYF. The chain links TRBV20-1 to TRBJ2-7. CDR1 and CDR2 from the germline V gene are DFQATT and SNEGSKA (reference sequence). This CDR3 region has 12 residues.

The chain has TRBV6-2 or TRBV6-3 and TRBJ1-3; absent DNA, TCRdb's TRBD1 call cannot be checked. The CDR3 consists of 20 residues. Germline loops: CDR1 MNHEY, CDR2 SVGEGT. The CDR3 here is CASSYSGLPGTAYLGNTIYF.